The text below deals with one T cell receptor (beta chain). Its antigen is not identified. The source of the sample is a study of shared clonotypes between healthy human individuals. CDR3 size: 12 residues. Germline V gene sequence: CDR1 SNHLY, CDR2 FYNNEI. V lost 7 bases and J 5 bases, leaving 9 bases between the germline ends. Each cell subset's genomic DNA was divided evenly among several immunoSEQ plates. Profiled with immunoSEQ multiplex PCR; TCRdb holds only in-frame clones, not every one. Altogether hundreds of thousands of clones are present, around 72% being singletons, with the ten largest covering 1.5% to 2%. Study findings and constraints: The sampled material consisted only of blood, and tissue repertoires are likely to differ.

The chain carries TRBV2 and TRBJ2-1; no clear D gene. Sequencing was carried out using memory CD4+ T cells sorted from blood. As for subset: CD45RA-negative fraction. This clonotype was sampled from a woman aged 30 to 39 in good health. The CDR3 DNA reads TGTGCCAGCACCGGTGGGGACAATGAGCAGTTCTTC. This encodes CASTGGDNEQFF.